This T cell receptor beta chain was sequenced in a study of identical twins. TCRdb ran MiXCR on the 5' RACE reads and lists one entry per CDR3 protein. The sample lists around 470,000 distinct CDR3 sequences; 14% were seen once. This clonotype was recorded a few times. Germline V CDR1 and CDR2: LGHDT, YNNKEL (reference sequence). This CDR3 spans 14 amino acids. Germline trimming cut 6 bases from V and 6 bases from J; bases unmatched to any gene: 6. These data are also associated with another study on yellow fever vaccine responses in identical twins.

Sequencing was done on a sample of CD4+ T cells sorted from blood. V usage is TRBV3-1 and J usage is TRBJ2-7; 12 positions agree with TRBD2. The TCR was taken from a woman aged 18 to 35 in good health. The CDR3 spells CASRDGLAGFEQYF. The CDR3 DNA sequence: TGTGCCAGCAGAGATGGACTAGCGGGATTCGAGCAGTACTTC.